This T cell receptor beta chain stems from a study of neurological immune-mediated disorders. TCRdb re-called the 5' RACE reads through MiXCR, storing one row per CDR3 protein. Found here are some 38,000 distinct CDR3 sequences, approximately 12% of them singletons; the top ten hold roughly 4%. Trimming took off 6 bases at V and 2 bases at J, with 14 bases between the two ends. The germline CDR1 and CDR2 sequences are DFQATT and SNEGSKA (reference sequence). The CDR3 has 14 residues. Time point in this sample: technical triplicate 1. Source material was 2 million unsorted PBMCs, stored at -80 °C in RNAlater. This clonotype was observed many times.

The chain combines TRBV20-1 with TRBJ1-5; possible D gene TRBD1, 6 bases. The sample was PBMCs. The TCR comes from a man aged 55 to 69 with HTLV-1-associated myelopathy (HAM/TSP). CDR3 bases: TGCAGTGCCAGACAGGCCCCCCGCAATCAGCCCCAGCATTTT. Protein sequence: CSARQAPRNQPQHF.